This record concerns one TCR beta chain sequence. These data come from a study of blood T cell repertoires in COVID-19. Study-level information: Researchers got acute and convalescent COVID-19 samples from the United States, Italy and Spain. T cells, B-cell-depleted T cells, or PBMCs supplied cDNA or gDNA.

Authors' data handling: Researchers report that nucleated cell counts were estimated from reference gene primer amplification. The protocol was immunoSEQ multiplex PCR, while the TCRdb copy is restricted to in-frame clones and leaves out a portion. Clone size and V and J calls were adopted from that table, with D and trimming inferred from the DNA. The sample records under 250,000 clones, 80% to 90% being singletons. The sample taken for sequencing was PBMCs or T cells enriched from blood (not recorded which). This clonotype originated in a woman in her 30s who had been exposed to COVID-19.

The CDR3 DNA is TGTGCCAGCAGCCAAGAAAGAGTCTATGGCTACACCTTC. Its protein is CASSQERVYGYTF. The rearrangement uses TRBV3-1 (or the pseudogene TRBV3-2) and TRBJ1-2; no definite D call. V shed 0 bases and J shed 4 bases, with 6 bases lying between them. Germline V gives CDR1 LGHDT, CDR2 YNNKEL (reference sequence). The CDR3 is 13 amino acids.